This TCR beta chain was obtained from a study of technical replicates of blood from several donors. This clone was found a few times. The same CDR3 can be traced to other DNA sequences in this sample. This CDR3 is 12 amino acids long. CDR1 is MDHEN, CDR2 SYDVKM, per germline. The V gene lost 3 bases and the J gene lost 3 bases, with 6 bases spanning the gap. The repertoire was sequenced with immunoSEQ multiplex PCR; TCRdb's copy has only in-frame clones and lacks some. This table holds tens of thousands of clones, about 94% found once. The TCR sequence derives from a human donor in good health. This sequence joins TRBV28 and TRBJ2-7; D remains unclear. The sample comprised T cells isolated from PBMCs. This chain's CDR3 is CASSFQNYEQYF. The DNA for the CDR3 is TGTGCCAGCAGTTTCCAAAACTACGAGCAGTACTTC.